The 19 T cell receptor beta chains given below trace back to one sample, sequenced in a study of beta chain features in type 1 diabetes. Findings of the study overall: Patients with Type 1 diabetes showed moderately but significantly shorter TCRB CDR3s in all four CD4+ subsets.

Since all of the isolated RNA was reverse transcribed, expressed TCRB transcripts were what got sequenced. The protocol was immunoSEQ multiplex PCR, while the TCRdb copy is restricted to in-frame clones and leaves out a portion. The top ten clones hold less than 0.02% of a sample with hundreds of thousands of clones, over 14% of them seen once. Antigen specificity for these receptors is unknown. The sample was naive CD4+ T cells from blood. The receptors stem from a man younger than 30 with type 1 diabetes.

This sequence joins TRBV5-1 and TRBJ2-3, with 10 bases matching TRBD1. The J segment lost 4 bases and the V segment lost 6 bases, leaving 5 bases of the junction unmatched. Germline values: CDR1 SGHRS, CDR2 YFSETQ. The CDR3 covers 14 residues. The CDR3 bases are TGCGCCAGCAAACGGGGGACAGGGGCAGATACGCAGTATTTT. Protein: CASKRGTGADTQYF.

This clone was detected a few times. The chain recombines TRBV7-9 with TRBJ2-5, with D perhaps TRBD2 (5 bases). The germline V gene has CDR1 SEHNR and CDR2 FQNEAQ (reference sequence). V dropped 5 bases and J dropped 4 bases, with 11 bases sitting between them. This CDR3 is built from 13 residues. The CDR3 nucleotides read TGTGCCAGCAGCCAGGCGAGCGGAGAGACCCAGTACTTC. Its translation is CASSQASGETQYF.

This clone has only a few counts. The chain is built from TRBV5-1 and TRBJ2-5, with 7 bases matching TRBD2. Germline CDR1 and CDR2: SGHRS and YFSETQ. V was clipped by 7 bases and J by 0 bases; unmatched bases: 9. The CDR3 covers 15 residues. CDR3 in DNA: TGCGCCAGCTGCCGAGGGCGGGAGAACCAAGAGACCCAGTACTTC. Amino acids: CASCRGRENQETQYF.

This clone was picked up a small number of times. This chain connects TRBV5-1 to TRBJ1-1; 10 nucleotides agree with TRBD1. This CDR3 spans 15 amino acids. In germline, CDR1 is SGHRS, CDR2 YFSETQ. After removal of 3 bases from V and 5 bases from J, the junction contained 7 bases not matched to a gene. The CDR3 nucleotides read TGCGCCAGCAGCTGGAGAGACAGGGGGCAAACTGAAGCTTTCTTT. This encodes CASSWRDRGQTEAFF.

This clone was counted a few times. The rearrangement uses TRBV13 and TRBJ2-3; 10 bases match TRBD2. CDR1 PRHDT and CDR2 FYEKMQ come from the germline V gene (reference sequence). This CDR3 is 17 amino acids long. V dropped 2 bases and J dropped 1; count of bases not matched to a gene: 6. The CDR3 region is CASSLRQGTSGTDTQYF. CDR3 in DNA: TGTGCCAGCAGCTTAAGGCAAGGGACTAGCGGCACAGATACGCAGTATTTT.

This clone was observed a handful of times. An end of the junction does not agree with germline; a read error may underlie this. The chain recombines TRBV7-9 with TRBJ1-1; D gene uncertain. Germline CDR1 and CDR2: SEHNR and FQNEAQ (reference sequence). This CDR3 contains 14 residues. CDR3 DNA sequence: TGTGCCAGCACCTTATTTGCGATGAACACTGAAGCTTTCTTT. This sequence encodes CASTLFAMNTEAFF.

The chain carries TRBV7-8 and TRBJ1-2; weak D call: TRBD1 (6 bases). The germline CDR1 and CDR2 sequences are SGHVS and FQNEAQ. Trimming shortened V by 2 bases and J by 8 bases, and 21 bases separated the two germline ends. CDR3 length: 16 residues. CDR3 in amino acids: CASSLWGRDIPKGYTF. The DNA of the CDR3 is TGTGCCAGCAGCTTATGGGGCAGGGACATCCCCAAGGGCTACACCTTC.

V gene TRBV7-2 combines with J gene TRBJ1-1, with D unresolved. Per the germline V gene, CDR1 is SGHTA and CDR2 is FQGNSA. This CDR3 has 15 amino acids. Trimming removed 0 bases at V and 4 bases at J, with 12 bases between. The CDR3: CASSLALTELTEAFF. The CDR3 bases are TGTGCCAGCAGCTTAGCGCTAACGGAGCTCACTGAAGCTTTCTTT.

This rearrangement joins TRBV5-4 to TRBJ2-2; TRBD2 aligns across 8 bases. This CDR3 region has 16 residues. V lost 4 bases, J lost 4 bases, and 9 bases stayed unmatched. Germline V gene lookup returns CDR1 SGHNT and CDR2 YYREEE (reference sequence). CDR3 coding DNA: TGTGCCAGCAGCCCGGGACGGGGGGGCGGCACCGGGGAGCTGTTTTTT. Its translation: CASSPGRGGGTGELFF.

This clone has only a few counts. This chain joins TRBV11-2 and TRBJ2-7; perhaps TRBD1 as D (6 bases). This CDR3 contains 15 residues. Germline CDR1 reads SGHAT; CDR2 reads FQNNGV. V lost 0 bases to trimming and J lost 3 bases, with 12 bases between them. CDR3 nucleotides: TGTGCCAGCAGCTTAGACCGGGACACTTACTACGAGCAGTACTTC. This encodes CASSLDRDTYYEQYF.

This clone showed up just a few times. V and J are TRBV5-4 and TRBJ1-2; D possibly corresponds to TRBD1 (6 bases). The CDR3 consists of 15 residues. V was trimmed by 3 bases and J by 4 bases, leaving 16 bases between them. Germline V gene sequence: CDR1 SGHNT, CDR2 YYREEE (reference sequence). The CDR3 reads CASSSPRQVSYGYTF. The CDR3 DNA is TGTGCCAGCAGCTCGCCCCGACAGGTATCCTATGGCTACACCTTC. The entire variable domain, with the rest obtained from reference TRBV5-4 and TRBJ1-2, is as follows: ETGVTQSPTHLIKTRGQQVTLRCSSQSGHNTVSWYQQALGQGPQFIFQYYREEENGRGNFPPRFSGLQFPNYSSELNVNALELDDSALYLCASSSPRQVSYGYTFGSGTRLTVV.

CDR3 loop: CACHRGFGAFF. The CDR3 DNA reads as TGTGCCTGCCACAGGGGCTTCGGAGCTTTCTTT. The rearrangement uses TRBV30 and TRBJ1-1; 7 nucleotides align to TRBD1. With V trimmed by 6 bases and J by 10 bases, 8 bases remained unmatched. Germline lookup yields CDR1 GTSNPN and CDR2 SVGIG (reference sequence). The CDR3 totals 11 residues.

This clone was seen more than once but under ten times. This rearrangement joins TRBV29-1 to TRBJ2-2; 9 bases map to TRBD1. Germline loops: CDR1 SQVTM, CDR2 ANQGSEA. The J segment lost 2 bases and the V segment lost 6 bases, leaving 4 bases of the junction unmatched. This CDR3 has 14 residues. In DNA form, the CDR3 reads TGCAGCGTGGGGGACAGGGTTAACACCGGGGAGCTGTTTTTT. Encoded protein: CSVGDRVNTGELFF.

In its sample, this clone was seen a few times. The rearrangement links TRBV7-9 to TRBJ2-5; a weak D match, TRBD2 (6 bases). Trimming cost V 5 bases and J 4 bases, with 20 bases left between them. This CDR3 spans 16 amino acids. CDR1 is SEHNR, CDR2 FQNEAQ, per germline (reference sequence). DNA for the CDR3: TGTGCCAGCAGCCCCCGTTCGGGGGAGAGGTTAGAGACCCAGTACTTC. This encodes CASSPRSGERLETQYF.

In DNA form, the CDR3 reads TGTGCCACCAGCCCGACGACAGCAGAGACCCAGTACTTC. The encoded protein is CATSPTTAETQYF. V is TRBV15 and J is TRBJ2-5; a possible D gene is TRBD1 (5 bases). This CDR3 contains 13 residues. Trimming left V 5 bases short and J 4 bases short, with 11 bases between. Germline CDR1 is LNHNV and CDR2 is YYDKDF (reference sequence).

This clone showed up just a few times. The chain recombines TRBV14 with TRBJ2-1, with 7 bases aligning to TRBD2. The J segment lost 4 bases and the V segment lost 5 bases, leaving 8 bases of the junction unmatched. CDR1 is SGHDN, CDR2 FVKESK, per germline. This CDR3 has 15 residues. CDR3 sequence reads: CASSEGLTIYNEQFF. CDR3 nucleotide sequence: TGTGCCAGCAGCGAGGGACTAACGATTTACAATGAGCAGTTCTTC.

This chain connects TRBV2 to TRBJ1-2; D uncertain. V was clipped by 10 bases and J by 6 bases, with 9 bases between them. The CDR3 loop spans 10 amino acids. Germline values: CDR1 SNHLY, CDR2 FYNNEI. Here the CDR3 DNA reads TGTGCCAACCCTCAGAATGGCTACACCTTC. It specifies CANPQNGYTF. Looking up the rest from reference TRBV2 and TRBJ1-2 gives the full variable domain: EPEVTQTPSHQVTQMGQEVILRCVPISNHLYFYWYRQILGQKVEFLVSFYNNEISEKSEIFDDQFSVERPDGSNFTLKIRSTKLEDSAMYFCANPQNGYTFGSGTRLTVV.

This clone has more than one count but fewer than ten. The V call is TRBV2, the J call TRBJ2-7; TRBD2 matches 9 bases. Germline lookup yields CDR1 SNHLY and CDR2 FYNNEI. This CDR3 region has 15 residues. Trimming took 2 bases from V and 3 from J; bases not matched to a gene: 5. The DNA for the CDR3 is TGTGCCAGCAGTGAATGGGCTAGCGGGAACTACGAGCAGTACTTC. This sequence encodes CASSEWASGNYEQYF. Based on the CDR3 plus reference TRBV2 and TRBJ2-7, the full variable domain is EPEVTQTPSHQVTQMGQEVILRCVPISNHLYFYWYRQILGQKVEFLVSFYNNEISEKSEIFDDQFSVERPDGSNFTLKIRSTKLEDSAMYFCASSEWASGNYEQYFGPGTRLTVT.

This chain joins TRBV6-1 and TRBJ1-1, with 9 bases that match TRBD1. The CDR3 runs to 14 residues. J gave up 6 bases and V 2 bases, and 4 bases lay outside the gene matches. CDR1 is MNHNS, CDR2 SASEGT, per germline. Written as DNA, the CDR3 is TGTGCCAGCAGTGAAAGACAGGGGGGGTCTGAAGCTTTCTTT. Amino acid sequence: CASSERQGGSEAFF.